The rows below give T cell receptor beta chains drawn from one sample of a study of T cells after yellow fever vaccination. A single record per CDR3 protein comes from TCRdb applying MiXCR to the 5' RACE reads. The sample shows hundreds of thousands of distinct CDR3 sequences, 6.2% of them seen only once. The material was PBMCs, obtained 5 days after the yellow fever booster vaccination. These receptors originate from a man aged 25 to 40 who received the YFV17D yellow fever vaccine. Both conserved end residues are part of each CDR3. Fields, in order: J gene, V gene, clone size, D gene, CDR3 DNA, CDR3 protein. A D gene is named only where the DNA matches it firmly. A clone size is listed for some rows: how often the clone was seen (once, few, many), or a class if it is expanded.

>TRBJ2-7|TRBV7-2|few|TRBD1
TGTGCCAGCAGCTTAAATCCCGGGACAGCCTACGAGCAGTACTTC
CASSLNPGTAYEQYF
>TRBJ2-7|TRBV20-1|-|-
TGCAGTGCTAAAGACAGGTTATGGTCCTACGAGCAGTACTTC
CSAKDRLWSYEQYF
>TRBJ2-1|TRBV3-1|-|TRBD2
TGTGCCAGCAGTCGAAGCGGGACCTACAATGAGCAGTTCTTC
CASSRSGTYNEQFF
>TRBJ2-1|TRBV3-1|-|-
TGTGCCAGCAGCCAAGTTGGGACGGAGCAGTTCTTC
CASSQVGTEQFF
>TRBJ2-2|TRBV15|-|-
TGTGCCACCAGCAGAGAAGCCGGGGAGCTGTTTTTT
CATSREAGELFF
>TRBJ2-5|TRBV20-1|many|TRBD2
TGCAGTGCTAGAGTGACTAGCGGGAGACAAGAGACCCAGTACTTC
CSARVTSGRQETQYF
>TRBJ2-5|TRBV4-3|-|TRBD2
TGCGCCAGCAGCCAGACTAGCGGGAGGGCCGAAGAGACCCAGTACTTC
CASSQTSGRAEETQYF
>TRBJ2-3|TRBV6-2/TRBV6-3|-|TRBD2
TGTGCCAGCAGCCGCCCGAGAGGGAGGGCCTCAATTGGGCTCACAGATACGCAGTATTTT
CASSRPRGRASIGLTDTQYF
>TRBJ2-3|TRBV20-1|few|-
TGCAGTGTCGGGGGGCGCGGCACAGATACGCAGTATTTT
CSVGGRGTDTQYF
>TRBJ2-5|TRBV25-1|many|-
TGTGCCAGCCATCCTACTAATGGACCGGGTGACACTCCTGACTTC
CASHPTNGPGDTPDF
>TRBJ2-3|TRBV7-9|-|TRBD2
TGTGCCAGCAGCGGGGGAGACTGGGCGGGAGCCACAGATACGCAGTATTTT
CASSGGDWAGATDTQYF